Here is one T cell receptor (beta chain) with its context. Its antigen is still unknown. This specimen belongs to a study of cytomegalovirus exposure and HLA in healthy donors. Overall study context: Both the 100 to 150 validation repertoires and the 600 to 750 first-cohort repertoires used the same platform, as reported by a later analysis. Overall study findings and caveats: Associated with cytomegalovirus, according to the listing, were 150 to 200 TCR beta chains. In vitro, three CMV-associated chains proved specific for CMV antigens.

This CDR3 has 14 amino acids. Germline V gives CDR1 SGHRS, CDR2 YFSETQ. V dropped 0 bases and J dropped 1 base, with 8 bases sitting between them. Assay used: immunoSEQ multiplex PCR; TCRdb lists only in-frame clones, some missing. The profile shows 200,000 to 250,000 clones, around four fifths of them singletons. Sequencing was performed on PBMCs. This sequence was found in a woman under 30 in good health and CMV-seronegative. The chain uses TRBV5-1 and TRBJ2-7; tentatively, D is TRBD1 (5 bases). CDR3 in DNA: TGCGCCAGCAGCTTGGTAGGGGCTTCCTACGAGCAGTACTTC. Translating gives CASSLVGASYEQYF.